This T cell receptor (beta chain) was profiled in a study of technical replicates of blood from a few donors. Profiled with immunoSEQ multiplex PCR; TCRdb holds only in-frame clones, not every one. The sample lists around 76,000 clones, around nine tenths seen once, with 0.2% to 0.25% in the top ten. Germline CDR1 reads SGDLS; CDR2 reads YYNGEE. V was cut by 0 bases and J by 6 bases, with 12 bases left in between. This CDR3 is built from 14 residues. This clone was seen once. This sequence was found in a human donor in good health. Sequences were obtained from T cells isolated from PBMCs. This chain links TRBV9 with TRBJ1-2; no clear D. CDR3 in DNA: TGTGCCAGCAGCGTAGGTGGAGGGAACCATGGCTACACCTTC. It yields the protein CASSVGGGNHGYTF.